This is a list of T cell receptor beta chains from one sample in a study of blood T cell repertoires in COVID-19. The method was immunoSEQ multiplex PCR; TCRdb's version includes in-frame clones alone and lacks a portion of them. The table shows roughly 140,000 clones, with about nine tenths occurring only once. Sample: peripheral blood. Every receptor here comes from a human donor in a cohort sampled during active COVID-19. Each CDR3 is given with its conserved first and last residue. A D gene is named only where the DNA matches it firmly. Part of the rows lack a size; the others show once, few, many or a class for expanded clones.

d_gene | j_gene | abundance | v_gene | CDR3aa | CDR3nt
NA | TRBJ1-5 | few | TRBV21-1 | CASSKERQGPYQPQHF | TGTGCCAGCAGCAAAGAAAGACAGGGACCCTATCAGCCCCAGCATTTT
TRBD1 | TRBJ1-2 | NA | TRBV28 | CASSSTQGARYGYTF | TGTGCCAGCAGTTCCACCCAGGGGGCCAGATATGGCTACACCTTC
NA | TRBJ2-2 | NA | TRBV6-2/TRBV6-3 | CASSYGLNTGELFF | TGTGCCAGCAGTTACGGGCTGAACACCGGGGAGCTGTTTTTT
TRBD1 | TRBJ2-7 | NA | TRBV14 | CASSQGTGVFSEQYF | TGTGCCAGCAGCCAAGGGACAGGGGTATTCTCCGAGCAGTACTTC
TRBD1 | TRBJ2-3 | NA | TRBV14 | CASSPIYGQGTLGPDTQYF | TGTGCCAGCAGCCCTATATACGGACAGGGTACACTTGGCCCAGATACGCAGTATTTT
NA | TRBJ2-3 | NA | TRBV6-5 | CASSQLASTDTQYF | TGTGCCAGCAGTCAACTAGCTAGCACAGATACGCAGTATTTT
NA | TRBJ2-2 | once | TRBV5-4 | CASSPTGAGELFF | TGTGCCAGCAGCCCTACGGGGGCCGGGGAGCTGTTTTTT
NA | TRBJ2-1 | NA | TRBV2 | CASKRSGDNEQFF | TGTGCCAGCAAAAGAAGCGGAGACAATGAGCAGTTCTTC
TRBD1 | TRBJ2-4 | NA | TRBV29-1 | CSVRSPSTGGANIQYF | TGCAGCGTTAGGAGCCCTTCGACAGGGGGCGCGAACATTCAGTACTTC
TRBD1 | TRBJ2-3 | NA | TRBV6-4 | CASSALGQGAGDTQYF | TGTGCCAGCAGTGCTCTCGGACAGGGGGCAGGAGATACGCAGTATTTT
NA | TRBJ1-2 | NA | TRBV5-4 | CASSPRGARYGYTF | TGTGCCAGCAGCCCGCGGGGGGCTCGCTATGGCTACACCTTC
NA | TRBJ2-2 | once | TRBV7-2 | CASSSLPRAGGELFF | TGTGCCAGCAGCTCCTTACCCAGGGCTGGCGGGGAGCTGTTTTTT
TRBD2 | TRBJ2-3 | NA | TRBV11-3 | CASSLFGGTSGTSTDTQYF | TGTGCCAGCAGCTTGTTCGGGGGGACTAGCGGGACCAGCACAGATACGCAGTATTTT
TRBD2 | TRBJ2-5 | NA | TRBV7-2 | CASSLSGGAGQETQYF | TGTGCCAGCAGCTTATCCGGGGGGGCAGGTCAAGAGACCCAGTACTTC
TRBD1 | TRBJ2-3 | NA | TRBV5-1 | CASSRIPGQRTDTQYF | TGCGCCAGCAGCCGTATTCCGGGACAGCGCACAGATACGCAGTATTTT
TRBD2 | TRBJ2-5 | NA | TRBV28 | CASSYQRGGFEETQYF | TGTGCCAGCAGTTACCAAAGGGGAGGGTTTGAAGAGACCCAGTACTTC
TRBD2 | TRBJ2-3 | NA | TRBV7-3 | CASSLAGPGDTQYF | TGTGCCAGCAGCCTAGCGGGACCCGGGGATACGCAGTATTTT
TRBD1 | TRBJ1-5 | NA | TRBV6-2/TRBV6-3 | CASSRDRGLGQPQHF | TGTGCCAGCAGTCGGGACAGGGGGCTCGGGCAGCCCCAGCATTTT
TRBD1 | TRBJ2-7 | NA | TRBV6-5 | CASTRTGSSYEQYF | TGTGCCAGCACCAGGACAGGGAGCTCCTACGAGCAGTACTTC